Sequencing of this T cell receptor (beta chain) was carried out in a study of memory CD4+ T cells and cytomegalovirus serostatus. The sort gate was single viable CD3+CD4+CD8-CD45RO+ cells for memory CD4+ T cells. In the source study's methods: After removing out-of-frame reads, under 2.5 million distinct TCRbeta sequences remained. Libraries were prepared by immunoSEQ multiplex PCR; TCRdb keeps only in-frame clonotypes and omits some of them. The V and J calls and clone size are taken from that table; D and trimming were inferred from the DNA. The table records approximately 60,000 clones, roughly 77% of them present only once. This clone was detected once. Germline loops: CDR1 MNHNS, CDR2 SASEGT. Between the trimmed V and J ends, which lost 1 base and 5 bases, there was a span of 15 bases. The CDR3 has 16 residues.

The sequencing sample was made of memory CD4+ T cells from blood. The receptor was isolated from an adult in good health and CMV-seropositive. The chain links TRBV6-1 to TRBJ1-5; D not resolved. The CDR3 loop is CASSEEPASRYQPQHF. In DNA, the CDR3 is TGTGCCAGCAGTGAAGAACCGGCCTCTAGGTATCAGCCCCAGCATTTT.